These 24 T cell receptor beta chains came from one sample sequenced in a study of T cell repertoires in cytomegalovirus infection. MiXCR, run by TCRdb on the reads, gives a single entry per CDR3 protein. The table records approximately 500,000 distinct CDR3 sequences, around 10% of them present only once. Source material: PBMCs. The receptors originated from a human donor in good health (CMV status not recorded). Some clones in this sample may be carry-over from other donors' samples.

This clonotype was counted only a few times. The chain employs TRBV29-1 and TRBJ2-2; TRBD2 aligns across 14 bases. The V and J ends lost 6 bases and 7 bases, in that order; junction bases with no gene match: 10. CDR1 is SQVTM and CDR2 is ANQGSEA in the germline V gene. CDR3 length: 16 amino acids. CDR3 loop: CSVPGLAGGFSGELFF. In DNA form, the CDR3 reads TGCAGCGTCCCCGGACTAGCGGGGGGTTTTAGCGGGGAGCTGTTTTTT.

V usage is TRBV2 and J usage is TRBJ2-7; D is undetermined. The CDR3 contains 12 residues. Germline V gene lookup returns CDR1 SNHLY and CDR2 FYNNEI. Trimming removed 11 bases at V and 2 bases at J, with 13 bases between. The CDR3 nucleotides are TGTGCCGGTTCGGCACTCCCCTACGAGCAGTACTTC. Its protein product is CAGSALPYEQYF.

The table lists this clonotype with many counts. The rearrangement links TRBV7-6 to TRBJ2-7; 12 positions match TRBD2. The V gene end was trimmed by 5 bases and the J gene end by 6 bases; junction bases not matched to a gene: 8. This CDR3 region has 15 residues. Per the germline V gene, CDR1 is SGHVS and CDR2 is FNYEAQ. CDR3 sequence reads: CASSPPSGRASEQYF. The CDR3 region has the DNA TGTGCCAGCAGCCCTCCTAGCGGGAGGGCCTCCGAGCAGTACTTC. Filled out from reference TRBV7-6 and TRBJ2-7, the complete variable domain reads GAGVSQSPRYKVTKRGQDVALRCDPISGHVSLYWYRQALGQGPEFLTYFNYEAQQDKSGLPNDRFSAERPEGSISTLTIQRTEQRDSAMYRCASSPPSGRASEQYFGPGTRLTVT.

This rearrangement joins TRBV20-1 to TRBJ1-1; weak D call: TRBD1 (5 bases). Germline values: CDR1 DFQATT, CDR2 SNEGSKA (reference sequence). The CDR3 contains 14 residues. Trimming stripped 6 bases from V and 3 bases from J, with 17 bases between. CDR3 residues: CSARSQRGDTEAFF. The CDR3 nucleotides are TGCAGTGCCAGATCCCAGCGAGGGGACACTGAAGCTTTCTTT.

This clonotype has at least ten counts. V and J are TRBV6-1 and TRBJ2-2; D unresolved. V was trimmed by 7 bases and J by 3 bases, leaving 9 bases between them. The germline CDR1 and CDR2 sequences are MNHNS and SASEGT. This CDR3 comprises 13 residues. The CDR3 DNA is TGTGCCAGCATCTATAGGGACACCGGGGAGCTGTTTTTT. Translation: CASIYRDTGELFF.

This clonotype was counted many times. CDR3 sequence (DNA): TGCAGTGCTAGAGATCGGTCGGAGGGGTTGAACACTGAAGCTTTCTTT. It translates to CSARDRSEGLNTEAFF. The J gene is TRBJ1-1, the V gene TRBV20-1; TRBD1 might be the D (5 bases). CDR1 is DFQATT, CDR2 SNEGSKA, per germline (reference sequence). The CDR3 loop spans 16 amino acids. V lost 0 bases to trimming and J lost 0 bases, with 14 bases between them.

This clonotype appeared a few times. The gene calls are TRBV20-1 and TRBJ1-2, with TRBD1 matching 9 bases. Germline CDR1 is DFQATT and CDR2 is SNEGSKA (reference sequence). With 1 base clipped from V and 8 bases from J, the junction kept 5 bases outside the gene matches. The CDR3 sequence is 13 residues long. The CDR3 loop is CSARGGQGLGYTF. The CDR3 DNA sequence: TGCAGTGCTAGAGGGGGACAGGGTCTAGGCTACACCTTC.

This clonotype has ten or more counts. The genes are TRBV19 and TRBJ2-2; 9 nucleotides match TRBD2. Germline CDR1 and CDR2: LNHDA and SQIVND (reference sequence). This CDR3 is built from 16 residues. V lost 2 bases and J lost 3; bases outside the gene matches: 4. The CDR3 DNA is TGTGCCAGTAGTATAAAAGCGGGAGGTTACACCGGGGAGCTGTTTTTT. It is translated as CASSIKAGGYTGELFF.

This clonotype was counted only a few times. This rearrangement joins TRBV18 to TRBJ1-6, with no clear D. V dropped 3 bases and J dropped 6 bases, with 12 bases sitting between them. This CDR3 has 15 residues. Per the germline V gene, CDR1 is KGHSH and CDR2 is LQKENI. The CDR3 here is CASSPSPAVNSPLHF. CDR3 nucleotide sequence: TGTGCCAGCTCACCCTCCCCGGCGGTTAATTCACCCCTCCACTTT.

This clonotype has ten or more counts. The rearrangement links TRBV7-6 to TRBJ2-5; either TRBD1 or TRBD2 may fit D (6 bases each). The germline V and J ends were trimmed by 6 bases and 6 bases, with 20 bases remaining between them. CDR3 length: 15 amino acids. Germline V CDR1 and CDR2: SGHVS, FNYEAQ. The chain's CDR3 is CASSPGKGGAQTQYF. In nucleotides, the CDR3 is TGTGCCAGCAGTCCCGGCAAGGGGGGCGCACAGACCCAGTACTTC.

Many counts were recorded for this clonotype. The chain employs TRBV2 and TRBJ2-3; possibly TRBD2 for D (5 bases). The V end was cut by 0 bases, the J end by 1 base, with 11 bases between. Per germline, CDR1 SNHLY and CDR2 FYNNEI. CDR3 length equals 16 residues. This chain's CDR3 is CASSEATSVGTDTQYF. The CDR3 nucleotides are TGTGCCAGCAGTGAAGCTACTAGTGTGGGCACAGATACGCAGTATTTT. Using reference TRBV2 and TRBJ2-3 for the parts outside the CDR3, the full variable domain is EPEVTQTPSHQVTQMGQEVILRCVPISNHLYFYWYRQILGQKVEFLVSFYNNEISEKSEIFDDQFSVERPDGSNFTLKIRSTKLEDSAMYFCASSEATSVGTDTQYFGPGTRLTVL.

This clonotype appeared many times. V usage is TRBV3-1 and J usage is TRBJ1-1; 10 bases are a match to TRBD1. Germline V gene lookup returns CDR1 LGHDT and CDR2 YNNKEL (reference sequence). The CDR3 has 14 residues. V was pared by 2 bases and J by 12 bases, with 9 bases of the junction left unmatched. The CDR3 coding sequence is TGTGCCAGCAGCCAAACCGGGACAGGGGAGCAGACTTTCTTT. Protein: CASSQTGTGEQTFF.

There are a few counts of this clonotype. As DNA, the CDR3 is TGTGCCAGCAGTGGGGGGACAGGGACGACAGATACGCAGTATTTT. The encoded protein is CASSGGTGTTDTQYF. V is TRBV2 and J is TRBJ2-3, with 9 bases lining up with TRBD1. Germline-derived CDR1 and CDR2 are SNHLY and FYNNEI. The CDR3 spans 15 residues. The junction had 5 bases not matched to a gene; V was cut back by 4 bases and J by 3 bases.

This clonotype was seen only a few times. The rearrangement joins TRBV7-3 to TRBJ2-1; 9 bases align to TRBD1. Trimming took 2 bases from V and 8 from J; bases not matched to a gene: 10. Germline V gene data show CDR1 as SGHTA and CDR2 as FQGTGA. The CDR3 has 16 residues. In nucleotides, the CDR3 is TGTGCCAGCAGCTTAGTAATGGGACAGGGAAATGATGAGCAGTTCTTC. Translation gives CASSLVMGQGNDEQFF.

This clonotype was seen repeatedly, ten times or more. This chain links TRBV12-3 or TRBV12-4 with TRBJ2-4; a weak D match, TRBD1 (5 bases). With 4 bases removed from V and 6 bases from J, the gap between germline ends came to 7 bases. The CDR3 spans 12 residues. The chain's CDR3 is CASSSTGNIQYF. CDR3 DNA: TGTGCCAGCAGTTCTACAGGAAACATTCAGTACTTC.

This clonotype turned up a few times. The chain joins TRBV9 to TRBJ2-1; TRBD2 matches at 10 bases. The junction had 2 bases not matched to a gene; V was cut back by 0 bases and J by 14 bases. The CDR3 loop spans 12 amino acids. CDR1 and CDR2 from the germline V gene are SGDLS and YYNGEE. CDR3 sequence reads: CASSVGSGRKFF. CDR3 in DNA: TGTGCCAGCAGCGTAGGTAGCGGGAGGAAGTTCTTC.

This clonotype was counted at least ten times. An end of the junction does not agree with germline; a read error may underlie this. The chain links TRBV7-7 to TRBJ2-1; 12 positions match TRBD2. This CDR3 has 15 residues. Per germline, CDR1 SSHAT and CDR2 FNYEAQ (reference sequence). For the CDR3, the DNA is TGTGCTAGCAGCCCACTAGCGGGAGGCAACAATGAGCAGTTCTTC. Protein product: CASSPLAGGNNEQFF.

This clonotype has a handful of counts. CDR3 in DNA: TGCAGTGCTAGCGGGGGGTCCAGCTCCTACAATGAGCAGTTCTTC. Protein product: CSASGGSSSYNEQFF. The chain uses TRBV20-1 and TRBJ2-1; TRBD2 aligns across 7 bases. V dropped 3 bases and J dropped 0; count of bases not matched to a gene: 5. Germline V lookup: CDR1 DFQATT, CDR2 SNEGSKA (reference sequence). CDR3 length: 15 residues.

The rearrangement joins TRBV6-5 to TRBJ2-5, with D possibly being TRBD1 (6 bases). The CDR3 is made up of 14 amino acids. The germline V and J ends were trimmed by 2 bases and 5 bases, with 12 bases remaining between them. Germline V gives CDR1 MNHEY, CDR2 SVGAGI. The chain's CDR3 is CASSYLQGTETQYF. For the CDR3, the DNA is TGTGCCAGCAGTTACCTACAGGGAACGGAGACCCAGTACTTC.

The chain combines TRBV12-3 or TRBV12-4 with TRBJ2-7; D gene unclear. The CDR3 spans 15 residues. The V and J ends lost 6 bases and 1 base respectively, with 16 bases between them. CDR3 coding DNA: TGTGCCAGCAGCCCGTCAAGGGCATTATCCTACGAGCAGTACTTC. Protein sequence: CASSPSRALSYEQYF.

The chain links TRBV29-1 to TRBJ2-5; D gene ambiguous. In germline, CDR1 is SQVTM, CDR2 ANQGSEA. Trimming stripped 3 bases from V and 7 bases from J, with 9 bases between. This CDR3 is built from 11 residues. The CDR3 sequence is CSVDIQLTQYF. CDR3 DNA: TGCAGCGTTGATATACAGTTGACCCAGTACTTC.

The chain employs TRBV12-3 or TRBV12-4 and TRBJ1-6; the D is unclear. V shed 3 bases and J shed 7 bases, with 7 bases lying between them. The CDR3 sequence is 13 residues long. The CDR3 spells CASSFRLNSPLHF. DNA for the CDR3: TGTGCCAGCAGTTTCCGTTTGAATTCACCCCTCCACTTT.

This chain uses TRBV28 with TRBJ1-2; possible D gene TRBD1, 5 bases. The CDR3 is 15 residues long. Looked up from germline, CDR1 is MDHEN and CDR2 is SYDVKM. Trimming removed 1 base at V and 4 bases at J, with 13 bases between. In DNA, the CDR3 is TGTGCCAGCAGTTTATCTCGGGGACCTGGCTATGGCTACACCTTC. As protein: CASSLSRGPGYGYTF.

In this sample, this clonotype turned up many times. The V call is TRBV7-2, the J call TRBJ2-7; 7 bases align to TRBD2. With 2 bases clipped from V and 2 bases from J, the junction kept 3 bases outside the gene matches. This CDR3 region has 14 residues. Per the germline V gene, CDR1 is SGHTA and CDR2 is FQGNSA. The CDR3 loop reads CASSLLADPYEQYF. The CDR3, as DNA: TGTGCCAGCAGCTTACTAGCGGACCCCTACGAGCAGTACTTC.